One and the same sample provided the 30 T cell receptor beta chains below, sequenced in a study of human T cells and chemical hapten exposure. TCRdb re-derived calls from the RACE reads in MiXCR, one entry per CDR3 protein. The data show 75,000 to 95,000 distinct CDR3 sequences, with roughly 10% seen just once and 3.5% held by the top ten. Sample time point: patch test 1, 2 weeks after DPC sensitization. Treatment defined: therapeutic diphenylcyclopropenone sensitization with weekly scalp DPC. Here the sequenced sample was whole blood, taken in connection with sensitization to the hapten diphenylcyclopropenone (DPC). These receptors originate from a woman in her fifties or sixties with alopecia areata. Some clones in this sample may be carry-over from other donors' samples.

In this sample, this clonotype turned up a few times. The chain couples TRBV4-1 to TRBJ2-3; no clear D. The CDR3 sequence is 14 residues long. Trimming cost V 3 bases and J 4 bases, with 11 bases left between them. Germline V lookup: CDR1 MGHRA, CDR2 YSYEKL. Here the CDR3 DNA reads TGCGCCAGCAGCCATTCCGGCCCCCCAGATACGCAGTATTTT. Translating it yields CASSHSGPPDTQYF.

In this sample, this clonotype turned up a few times. This sequence joins TRBV7-8 and TRBJ2-2; D is unresolved. The germline V and J ends were trimmed by 2 bases and 6 bases, with 4 bases remaining between them. Germline V gene data show CDR1 as SGHVS and CDR2 as FQNEAQ. This CDR3 comprises 12 residues. CDR3 protein: CASSLRPGELFF. The CDR3, as DNA: TGTGCCAGCAGCTTACGGCCCGGGGAGCTGTTTTTT.

This clonotype was recorded at least ten times. V and J are TRBV5-1 and TRBJ1-6, with D tentatively TRBD1 (5 bases). The germline V and J ends were trimmed by 5 bases and 4 bases, with 10 bases remaining between them. Looked up from germline, CDR1 is SGHRS and CDR2 is YFSETQ. This CDR3 contains 14 residues. The CDR3 DNA follows: TGCGCCAGCAGGCGGGGGGTGTATAATTCACCCCTCCACTTT. Translated, it gives CASRRGVYNSPLHF.

Ten or more counts support this clonotype. V is TRBV29-1 and J is TRBJ1-2, with D unresolved. Per germline, CDR1 SQVTM and CDR2 ANQGSEA. This CDR3 spans 13 amino acids. V was pared by 7 bases and J by 4 bases, with 16 bases between. Here the CDR3 reads CSAEPGSFYGYTF. The CDR3 DNA reads TGCAGCGCCGAGCCCGGTTCCTTCTATGGCTACACCTTC.

This clonotype was observed many times. The chain joins TRBV6-4 to TRBJ1-5; D remains ambiguous. CDR3 size: 13 residues. CDR1 is MRHNA, CDR2 SNTAGT, per germline. V lost 3 bases to trimming and J lost 1 base, with 4 bases between them. DNA for the CDR3: TGTGCCAGCAGTGAAGGCAGCAATCAGCCCCAGCATTTT. Residues: CASSEGSNQPQHF.

This clonotype occurred many times. CDR3: CASSRGFGRSVYNEQFF. The CDR3 bases are TGTGCCAGCAGCCGGGGCTTTGGGAGGAGCGTGTACAATGAGCAGTTCTTC. V gene TRBV14 combines with J gene TRBJ2-1; D may be TRBD2 (6 bases). Germline lookup yields CDR1 SGHDN and CDR2 FVKESK. V was trimmed by 4 bases and J by 4 bases, leaving 20 bases between them. The CDR3 loop spans 17 amino acids.

The chain joins TRBV20-1 to TRBJ1-5, with 8 bases fitting TRBD1. Germline lookup yields CDR1 DFQATT and CDR2 SNEGSKA (reference sequence). V shed 3 bases, J shed 4 bases, and the junction held 2 bases outside the gene matches. This CDR3 region has 13 residues. The chain's CDR3 is CSASRQGNQPQHF. The CDR3 DNA sequence: TGCAGTGCTAGCCGACAGGGGAATCAGCCCCAGCATTTT.

This clonotype was seen more than once but under ten times. This chain connects TRBV11-3 to TRBJ2-1; TRBD1 aligns across 8 bases. CDR3 size: 13 residues. Germline V gives CDR1 SGHNT, CDR2 YENEEA. The trim removed 4 bases at V and 8 bases at J, leaving 4 bases unmatched. CDR3 region: CASSYTGGYEQFF. CDR3 DNA: TGTGCCAGCAGCTACACAGGGGGATATGAGCAGTTCTTC.

The chain recombines TRBV9 with TRBJ1-4, with D perhaps TRBD1 (6 bases). Deletions cut 2 bases from V and 1 base from J, with 12 bases between. The germline CDR1 and CDR2 sequences are SGDLS and YYNGEE. This CDR3 contains 16 residues. CDR3 loop: CASSVRPTGTNEKLFF. CDR3 coding DNA: TGTGCCAGCAGCGTCCGCCCGACAGGAACTAATGAAAAACTGTTTTTT.

The chain uses TRBV7-8 and TRBJ1-5; no firm D call. This CDR3 has 16 amino acids. The germline V gene encodes CDR1 SGHVS and CDR2 FQNEAQ. V was clipped by 1 base and J by 0 bases, with 10 bases between them. In DNA form, the CDR3 reads TGTGCCAGCAGCTTAGAGGGCATTCTTAGCAATCAGCCCCAGCATTTT. Protein sequence: CASSLEGILSNQPQHF.

The genes are TRBV3-1 and TRBJ2-1; 8 nucleotides match TRBD1. Germline lookup yields CDR1 LGHDT and CDR2 YNNKEL (reference sequence). The ends lost 7 bases at V and 2 bases at J; junction bases unmatched: 10. The length of the CDR3 is 16 residues. CDR3 DNA sequence: TGTGCCAGCACCAGCAGGGGGCGCGGGGCCTACAATGAGCAGTTCTTC. This sequence encodes CASTSRGRGAYNEQFF.

The gene calls are TRBV11-2 and TRBJ2-3; 7 positions agree with TRBD2. V lost 5 bases, J lost 0 bases, and 8 bases stayed unmatched. The germline V gene has CDR1 SGHAT and CDR2 FQNNGV. The length of the CDR3 is 16 residues. The CDR3 DNA reads as TGTGCCAGCAGCCTCGCGGGAGCGGGGAGCACAGATACGCAGTATTTT. Translating it yields CASSLAGAGSTDTQYF. Complete variable domain (other parts from reference TRBV11-2 and TRBJ2-3): EAGVAQSPRYKIIEKRQSVAFWCNPISGHATLYWYQQILGQGPKLLIQFQNNGVVDDSQLPKDRFSAERLKGVDSTLKIQPAKLEDSAVYLCASSLAGAGSTDTQYFGPGTRLTVL.

The chain combines TRBV5-1 with TRBJ1-2; weak D call: TRBD1 (5 bases). Between the trimmed V and J ends, which lost 4 bases and 4 bases, there was a span of 14 bases. This CDR3 contains 14 residues. The germline gives CDR1 SGHRS, CDR2 YFSETQ. DNA for the CDR3: TGCGCCAGCAGCCGTGGGACGGACCCCTATGGCTACACCTTC. As protein: CASSRGTDPYGYTF.

The V gene is TRBV12-5, the J gene TRBJ2-2; TRBD1 matches 7 bases. The CDR3 covers 15 residues. CDR1 and CDR2 (germline): LGHNT, FRNRAP. V dropped 0 bases and J dropped 7; count of bases not matched to a gene: 5. The CDR3 loop reads CASGLVTGAVGELFF. In DNA form, the CDR3 reads TGTGCTAGTGGTTTGGTTACAGGGGCTGTCGGGGAGCTGTTTTTT.

This clonotype was counted many times. Here the CDR3 DNA reads TGTGCCAGCAGCTTTTTTGGACAGCCCCAGCATTTT. It yields the protein CASSFFGQPQHF. This chain connects TRBV5-4 to TRBJ1-5; D is uncertain. The V and J ends lost 2 bases and 7 bases respectively, with 7 bases between them. The CDR3 sequence is 12 residues long. Germline V gene data show CDR1 as SGHNT and CDR2 as YYREEE (reference sequence).

This clonotype has just a few counts. V is TRBV7-2 and J is TRBJ2-3; D assignment may be TRBD1 or TRBD2 (6 bases each). From germline, CDR1 is SGHTA and CDR2 FQGNSA. CDR3 size: 14 residues. Trimming removed 6 bases at V and 4 bases at J, with 14 bases between. The CDR3, as DNA: TGTGCCAGCAGGGGGGGCCAATCTGCAGATACGCAGTATTTT. Amino acids: CASRGGQSADTQYF.

This clonotype was seen repeatedly, ten times or more. J is TRBJ1-1 and V is TRBV27; a weak D match, TRBD1 (5 bases). CDR1 MNHEY and CDR2 SMNVEV come from the germline V gene (reference sequence). Trimming took off 8 bases at V and 3 bases at J, with 13 bases between the two ends. The CDR3 has 13 amino acids. This chain's CDR3 is CASSTDLYTEAFF. CDR3 coding DNA: TGTGCCAGCTCGACAGACCTTTACACTGAAGCTTTCTTT.

This clonotype occurred many times. CDR3 region: CASSIRALSGNTIYF. CDR3 nucleotides: TGTGCCAGCAGCATCCGGGCCCTCTCTGGAAACACCATATATTTT. The gene calls are TRBV11-2 and TRBJ1-3; no firm D call. The CDR3 sequence is 15 residues long. V lost 5 bases and J 0 bases, leaving 11 bases between the germline ends. The V gene's germline CDR1 is SGHAT and CDR2 FQNNGV. Looking up the rest from reference TRBV11-2 and TRBJ1-3 gives the full variable domain: EAGVAQSPRYKIIEKRQSVAFWCNPISGHATLYWYQQILGQGPKLLIQFQNNGVVDDSQLPKDRFSAERLKGVDSTLKIQPAKLEDSAVYLCASSIRALSGNTIYFGEGSWLTVV.

In this sample, this clonotype turned up a few times. At one of its ends the junction is not consistent with the germline gene, which may arise from a read error. For the CDR3, the DNA is TGTGCCAGCTCACCAAAGTCGGACAGGTACACCGGTCGTGAAAAATTGTTTTTT. It translates to CASSPKSDRYTGREKLFF. V is TRBV18 and J is TRBJ1-4, with 7 bases that match TRBD1. Per germline, CDR1 KGHSH and CDR2 LQKENI. The CDR3 is made up of 18 amino acids.

This clonotype came up a few times. The J gene is TRBJ2-2, the V gene TRBV12-3 or TRBV12-4; D call uncertain. The CDR3 is 13 amino acids. The V gene lost 5 bases and the J gene lost 2 bases, with 6 bases spanning the gap. CDR3 region: CASSRRNTGELFF. For the CDR3, the DNA is TGTGCCAGCAGTAGAAGAAACACCGGGGAGCTGTTTTTT.

This chain connects TRBV6-6 to TRBJ1-5, with a weak D call TRBD1 (5 bases). Germline assignment: CDR1 MNHNY and CDR2 SVGAGI (reference sequence). The CDR3 loop spans 13 amino acids. V lost 6 bases, J lost 3 bases, and 9 bases lay in between. CDR3 in DNA: TGTGCCAGCAGAGGACACGACAATCAGCCCCAGCATTTT. This codes for CASRGHDNQPQHF.

This clonotype has only a few counts. The rearrangement links TRBV20-1 to TRBJ1-4; D is ambiguous. The germline V gene encodes CDR1 DFQATT and CDR2 SNEGSKA (reference sequence). The CDR3 extends over 15 amino acids. V shed 0 bases and J shed 5 bases, with 13 bases lying between them. CDR3 sequence: CSARDSNGINEKLFF. The DNA for the CDR3 is TGCAGTGCTAGAGATTCAAACGGAATAAATGAAAAACTGTTTTTT.

The chain combines TRBV20-1 with TRBJ2-5; 13 positions agree with TRBD2. This CDR3 has 14 amino acids. Germline V gene sequence: CDR1 DFQATT, CDR2 SNEGSKA (reference sequence). The trim removed 0 bases at V and 13 bases at J, leaving 8 bases unmatched. The CDR3 sequence: CSAREPLAGGVWYF. Written as DNA, the CDR3 is TGCAGTGCTAGAGAGCCACTAGCGGGGGGGGTCTGGTACTTC.

This clonotype was detected a few times. CDR3 nucleotides: TGCGCCAGCAGCTGGAACAGCGGTTCGAACACCGGGGAGCTGTTTTTT. Amino acids: CASSWNSGSNTGELFF. J is TRBJ2-2 and V is TRBV5-1; D might be TRBD2 (5 bases). The ends were cut back, 3 bases at V and 0 bases at J, with 12 bases in the middle. The CDR3 loop spans 16 amino acids. Germline V gene lookup returns CDR1 SGHRS and CDR2 YFSETQ.

This clonotype was seen repeatedly, ten times or more. The chain is built from TRBV20-1 and TRBJ2-5; the D is unclear. The CDR3 is made up of 12 amino acids. Trimming left V 5 bases short and J 5 bases short, with 12 bases between. Germline CDR1 and CDR2: DFQATT and SNEGSKA (reference sequence). The CDR3 region has the DNA TGCAGTGCTCTGGGCCAGTCGGAGACCCAGTACTTC. It translates to CSALGQSETQYF.

A few counts support this clonotype. The chain joins TRBV7-3 to TRBJ2-3; perhaps TRBD2 as D (5 bases). The CDR3 extends over 14 amino acids. The germline V gene has CDR1 SGHTA and CDR2 FQGTGA. V lost 1 base, J lost 3 bases, and 8 bases lay in between. In DNA form, the CDR3 reads TGTGCCAGCAGCTTAATAGGCGGGACAGATACGCAGTATTTT. It specifies CASSLIGGTDTQYF. Complete variable domain (other parts from reference TRBV7-3 and TRBJ2-3): GAGVSQTPSNKVTEKGKYVELRCDPISGHTALYWYRQSLGQGPEFLIYFQGTGAADDSGLPNDRFFAVRPEGSVSTLKIQRTERGDSAVYLCASSLIGGTDTQYFGPGTRLTVL.

This chain links TRBV9 with TRBJ2-3, with 7 positions matching TRBD2. The germline gives CDR1 SGDLS, CDR2 YYNGEE. V lost 4 bases to trimming and J lost 10 bases; unmatched junction nucleotides: 6. The CDR3 contains 12 residues. The CDR3 sequence: CASSPGLGAQYF. The CDR3 DNA is TGTGCCAGCAGCCCAGGACTAGGGGCGCAGTATTTT. The full variable domain, in which reference TRBV9 and TRBJ2-3 provide the parts outside the CDR3, is DSGVTQTPKHLITATGQRVTLRCSPRSGDLSVYWYQQSLDQGLQFLIQYYNGEERAKGNILERFSAQQFPDLHSELNLSSLELGDSALYFCASSPGLGAQYFGPGTRLTVL.

The chain recombines TRBV7-9 with TRBJ1-6; D may be TRBD1 (6 bases). The V end lost 5 bases, the J end lost 16 bases, and 12 bases lay between the germline ends. The CDR3 contains 11 residues. Germline lookup yields CDR1 SEHNR and CDR2 FQNEAQ (reference sequence). For the CDR3, the DNA is TGTGCCAGCAGCCCCCACCAGGGGCTCCACTTT. This codes for CASSPHQGLHF.

This chain connects TRBV6-5 to TRBJ1-1; maybe TRBD1 (5 bases). V was cut by 0 bases and J by 8 bases, with 7 bases left in between. The CDR3 sequence is 12 residues long. Germline V gives CDR1 MNHEY, CDR2 SVGAGI. Written as DNA, the CDR3 is TGTGCCAGCAGTTACTCGGGGGAAGAAGCTTTCTTT. Translating it yields CASSYSGEEAFF.

This clonotype was recorded a few times. The J gene is TRBJ2-2, the V gene TRBV11-2, with a possible D match to TRBD2 (6 bases). Trimming took 6 bases from V and 0 from J, leaving 11 bases between them. Germline V gene sequence: CDR1 SGHAT, CDR2 FQNNGV. This CDR3 is built from 15 residues. The CDR3 DNA sequence: TGTGCCAGCAGTTTACGGGGGTCGAACACCGGGGAGCTGTTTTTT. Encoded protein: CASSLRGSNTGELFF.